This TCR beta chain comes out of a study of OX40 agonist ivuxolimab in advanced cancers. Broadly, across the study: Ivuxolimab was a fully human IgG2 agonistic monoclonal antibody targeting the costimulatory receptor OX40 (CD134). In the dose-escalation cohort, 75% to 85% of patients were male, and the mean age was 60 years with a range of roughly 23 to 79. Peripheral TCRbeta sequencing aimed to test whether ivuxolimab altered TCR sequence diversity and caused clonal T-cell expansion. Of the approximately 50 dose-escalation patients, hepatocellular carcinoma was present in about 20, melanoma in some 15, renal cell carcinoma in 9 and head and neck cancer in 9. Partial responses occurred in three dose-escalation patients, of whom one had hepatocellular carcinoma and two had cutaneous melanoma. Patients were allowed to have had prior anti-PD-1, anti-PD-L1 or anti-CTLA-4 therapy, and 40% of the dose-escalation patients had previously received checkpoint inhibitors. The paper reports the monotherapy dose-escalation portion (N ≈ 50 patients) of the phase I ivuxolimab trial. Intravenous ivuxolimab was administered to patients every 2 weeks at six dose levels: 0.01, 0.1, 0.3, 1.5, 3 and 10 mg/kg. Overall study outcomes, separate from this receptor: Low levels of normalized T-cell clonal expansion were also seen in some patients who did not respond. After ivuxolimab, CD8+ T cells had more expanded clones than CD4+ T cells on average. Antigen specificity was not determined for the clonally expanded peripheral T cells. At doses from 0.1 to 3.0 mg/kg, clonal expansion was seen in both CD4+ and CD8+ blood T cells between baseline and week 6. Partial responders in the 0.1-3.0 mg/kg groups had among the lowest normalized peripheral clonal expansion, especially among CD8+ T cells.

The trial excluded patients who had a history of autoimmune disease or were on systemic immunosuppression. In every dose cohort, peripheral blood was drawn for TCR sequencing at baseline, cycle 4 day 1, and cycle 7 day 1. The samples were taken from a phase I, first-in-human, multicenter, open-label dose-escalation trial of ivuxolimab. Adults with locally advanced or metastatic head and neck squamous cell, hepatocellular, melanoma or renal cell carcinoma were enrolled in the trial. Before TCR sequencing, CD4+ T cells and CD8+ T cells were sorted from peripheral blood as separate populations. Sequences LNHDA (CDR1) and SQIVND (CDR2) are obtained from the germline V gene (reference sequence). From the cysteine through the phenylalanine, the CDR3 covers 16 amino acids. Solely the CDR3 DNA is kept, with 48 bases framed from the first base. For sequencing of the TCRbeta CDR3 region, genomic DNA was extracted from the sorted cells. The immunoSEQ Assay was used for sequencing of TCRbeta CDR3 regions. TCRdb holds this immuneACCESS table with in-frame rearrangements only. Some clones are missing; in checked studies, unresolved V genes explain under half, and the rest has no known cause. Across this sample there are approximately 35,000 clones, with around 80% seen only once. Jointly, the top ten make up approximately 21% of the sample.

Turning to this clone: The target of this receptor is not known. No base qualities exist here, and no much larger clone lies one base off it.

This receptor chain uses TRBV19 and TRBJ2-5; the D gene may be TRBD1 or TRBD2, since each aligns over 5 bases. The J call is doubtful: the DNA matches TRBJ2-7 better. The input for sequencing was CD4+ or CD8+ T cells sorted from blood, taken in a trial of the OX40 agonist ivuxolimab. The origin of this receptor is an adult with an advanced solid tumor such as melanoma, head and neck, liver or kidney cancer. The CDR3 region reads CASSIDRGTRRDEQYF. DNA sequence: TGTGCCAGTAGTATAGATCGAGGGACCCGCCGGGACGAGCAGTACTTC.